One sample yielded the 5 T cell receptor beta chains listed below, sequenced in a study of blood T cells in healthy people across ages (dated by TCRdb to about 2015). The method was 5' RACE. Data came from an Illumina HiSeq 2500. The second PCR ran for about 7 to 11 cycles and used a J-beta primer mix along with a sample-barcoded 5' primer. The raw public data were reprocessed by TCRdb itself: fastp quality trimming at Q25, MiXCR clonotype calling, in-frame beta chains only. Rows merge per CDR3 protein into single entries with the most common DNA and genes. A total of fewer than 900,000 distinct CDR3 sequences appear in this sample, more than 40% of them only once. Clones ranked in the top ten supply around a third of the sample. Sample: blood. The receptors originated from a woman aged 60-75 years in good health.

The chain joins TRBV2 to TRBJ2-5; tentative D call: TRBD1 (5 bases). V was clipped by 6 bases and J by 11 bases, with 25 bases between them. The germline V gene encodes CDR1 SNHLY and CDR2 FYNNEI. This CDR3 is built from 15 residues. CDR3 DNA sequence: TGTGCCAGCAGCGGAGACGGGCAGGGCGGCAATGAGCAGTACTTC. Protein product: CASSGDGQGGNEQYF.

This clonotype came up a few times. The V gene is TRBV6-6, the J gene TRBJ2-7, with TRBD1 identical over 7 bases. Germline CDR1 reads MNHNY; CDR2 reads SVGAGI (reference sequence). J gave up 5 bases and V 7 bases, and 11 bases lay outside the gene matches. The CDR3 consists of 14 residues. In nucleotides, the CDR3 is TGTGCCAGCAAAGACAGGGAAGGAGTCCACGAGCAGTACTTC. Protein: CASKDREGVHEQYF.

The rearrangement uses TRBV20-1 and TRBJ2-1; TRBD2 matches 10 bases. V lost 3 bases, J lost 7 bases, and 9 bases stayed unmatched. The CDR3 is 15 residues long. Germline lookup yields CDR1 DFQATT and CDR2 SNEGSKA (reference sequence). Here the CDR3 DNA reads TGCAGTGCTAGGGACCCTAGCGGGAGTCCGAATGAGCAGTTCTTC. Translating gives CSARDPSGSPNEQFF.

This clonotype has just a few counts. The rearrangement uses TRBV7-2 and TRBJ2-7; 8 nucleotides line up with TRBD2. The CDR3 has 14 amino acids. Looked up from germline, CDR1 is SGHTA and CDR2 is FQGNSA. Trimming cost V 4 bases and J 3 bases; bases outside gene matches: 5. In DNA form, the CDR3 reads TGTGCCAGCAGCTCGAGCGGGAGAGACTACGAGCAGTACTTC. It yields the protein CASSSSGRDYEQYF.

This clonotype has just a few counts. This sequence joins TRBV9 and TRBJ2-5; TRBD2 agrees at 8 bases. The J call could be wrong; TRBJ2-7 is a better fit for the DNA end. Germline CDR1 reads SGDLS; CDR2 reads YYNGEE. The CDR3 runs 14 residues. The CDR3 DNA reads as TGTGCCAGCAGCGTAGGTAGCGGGATAAGCGAGCAGTACTTC. Residues: CASSVGSGISEQYF.